These T cell receptor beta chains were read from a single sample in a study of T cell responses to AZD1222 COVID-19 vaccine. Assay: immunoSEQ multiplex PCR; the TCRdb copy retains only in-frame clones and omits some. The sample gives roughly 120,000 clones, under 95% of which show up once; about 5% is in the top ten. The sample here was peripheral blood, taken 28 days after the second AZD1222 dose. Receptor source: an adult who received the AZD1222 COVID-19 vaccine. Both conserved end residues are part of each CDR3. The order of the fields is J gene, V gene, clone size, D gene, CDR3 length, CDR3 protein, CDR3 DNA. A D gene is named only where the DNA matches it firmly. Clone size is given for some rows only: seen once, a few or many times, or a class if the clone is expanded.

>TRBJ2-1|TRBV5-6|-|TRBD2|16
CASSLAGGAPYNEQFF
TGTGCCAGCAGCTTAGCCGGGGGGGCCCCCTACAATGAGCAGTTCTTC
>TRBJ1-1|TRBV2|-|-|13
CASSAYTNTEAFF
TGTGCCAGCAGTGCGTATACGAACACTGAAGCTTTCTTT
>TRBJ1-2|TRBV4-3|once|TRBD1|14
CASSGDRVLSGYTF
TGCGCCAGCAGCGGGGACAGGGTTCTGTCGGGCTACACCTTC
>TRBJ1-5|TRBV10-3|-|-|13
CAISEGDNQPQHF
TGTGCCATCAGTGAGGGGGACAATCAGCCCCAGCATTTT
>TRBJ1-1|TRBV25-1|-|TRBD1|15
CASSGPGQGSAEAFF
TGTGCCAGCAGTGGCCCGGGACAGGGTAGCGCTGAAGCTTTCTTT
>TRBJ2-1|TRBV5-6|-|-|12
CASSLRYNEQFF
TGTGCCAGCAGCCTGAGGTACAATGAGCAGTTCTTC
>TRBJ1-2|TRBV19|-|TRBD1|13
CASSNLYRGPPTF
TGTGCCAGTTCGAACCTCTACAGGGGACCCCCCACCTTC
>TRBJ1-4|TRBV2|-|-|15
CASSQRQDFNEKLFF
TGTGCCAGCAGTCAAAGACAGGACTTTAATGAAAAACTGTTTTTT
>TRBJ2-1|TRBV5-8|-|-|15
CASSFGGLSYNEQFF
TGTGCCAGCAGCTTCGGCGGGTTATCCTACAATGAGCAGTTCTTC
>TRBJ1-1|TRBV7-2|-|-|13
CASSLERETEAFF
TGTGCCAGCAGCTTAGAACGGGAAACTGAAGCTTTCTTT
>TRBJ2-1|TRBV5-1|-|-|16
CASSLNARQGGNEQFF
TGCGCCAGCAGCTTGAATGCCCGACAGGGAGGCAATGAGCAGTTCTTC
>TRBJ2-5|TRBV11-2|-|-|14
CASSYLQGHGTQYF
TGTGCCAGCAGCTATCTCCAGGGCCATGGGACCCAGTACTTC
>TRBJ2-7|TRBV6-2/TRBV6-3|-|-|11
CASSSAYEQYF
TGTGCCAGCAGCTCCGCCTACGAGCAGTACTTC
>TRBJ2-7|TRBV5-1|-|-|13
CASSQGTAYEQYF
TGCGCCAGCAGCCAGGGGACTGCCTACGAGCAGTACTTC
>TRBJ2-1|TRBV19|-|-|14
CASSIGGAYNEQFF
TGTGCCAGTAGTATCGGGGGCGCCTACAATGAGCAGTTCTTC
>TRBJ1-2|TRBV14|-|-|12
CASSHTGGGYTF
TGTGCCAGCAGCCATACTGGGGGGGGCTACACCTTC
>TRBJ1-2|TRBV3-1/TRBV3-2|-|-|15
CASSQEAGRGYGYTF
TGTGCCAGCAGCCAAGAAGCAGGGAGGGGCTATGGCTACACCTTC
>TRBJ1-2|TRBV6-2/TRBV6-3|-|-|14
CASSYSGTWAGYTF
TGTGCCAGCAGTTACTCCGGGACCTGGGCGGGCTACACCTTC
>TRBJ1-2|TRBV14|-|-|15
CASSQGGNANYGYTF
TGTGCCAGCAGCCAAGGAGGTAACGCTAACTATGGCTACACCTTC
>TRBJ1-1|TRBV18|-|-|14
CASSPRGERTEAFF
TGTGCCAGCTCCCCGAGGGGGGAGCGCACTGAAGCTTTCTTT
>TRBJ1-4|TRBV10-3|-|-|14
CAISPGGGDEKLFF
TGTGCCATCAGCCCGGGGGGAGGGGATGAAAAACTGTTTTTT
>TRBJ1-6|TRBV25-1|-|TRBD1|14
CASRRGQGNSPLHF
TGTGCCAGCAGAAGGGGACAGGGTAATTCACCCCTCCACTTT
>TRBJ1-5|TRBV7-9|-|-|14
CASSLSDSNQPQHF
TGTGCCAGCAGCTTGTCAGACAGCAATCAGCCCCAGCATTTT
>TRBJ1-2|TRBV4-1|-|-|17
CASSQVAGSTTNYGYTF
TGCGCCAGCAGCCAAGTCGCAGGGTCAACGACTAACTATGGCTACACCTTC
>TRBJ2-7|TRBV5-4|-|TRBD1|16
CASSEARDRGIYEQYF
TGTGCCAGCAGCGAGGCCCGGGACAGGGGTATCTACGAGCAGTACTTC
>TRBJ1-5|TRBV19|-|-|13
CASSWAPSQPQHF
TGTGCCAGTTCCTGGGCCCCTAGTCAGCCCCAGCATTTT
>TRBJ1-1|TRBV6-5|-|-|14
CASNGGPMNTEAFF
TGTGCCAGCAACGGGGGCCCCATGAACACTGAAGCTTTCTTT
>TRBJ1-2|TRBV18|-|-|14
CASSPEDSNYGYTF
TGTGCCAGCTCACCGGAGGACAGTAACTATGGCTACACCTTC
>TRBJ1-2|TRBV6-5|-|TRBD1|14
CASALRQGISGYTF
TGTGCCAGCGCTTTGAGACAGGGAATAAGCGGCTACACCTTC
>TRBJ1-1|TRBV12-3/TRBV12-4|-|-|13
CASSSRGRLEAFF
TGTGCCAGCAGTTCCAGGGGTCGTCTAGAAGCTTTCTTT
>TRBJ1-6|TRBV9|-|-|13
CASSVERDSPLHF
TGTGCCAGCAGCGTAGAACGGGATTCACCCCTCCACTTT
>TRBJ1-4|TRBV4-3|-|-|16
CASSQVPRPFGEKLFF
TGCGCCAGCAGCCAAGTCCCCCGGCCTTTTGGAGAAAAACTGTTTTTT
>TRBJ1-1|TRBV6-5|-|-|14
CASTEGRQNTEAFF
TGTGCCAGCACAGAAGGACGGCAGAACACTGAAGCTTTCTTT
>TRBJ2-3|TRBV5-8|-|-|16
CASSLASTSRTDTQYF
TGTGCCAGCAGCTTGGCCTCAACTTCCCGCACAGATACGCAGTATTTT
>TRBJ2-5|TRBV5-1|few|TRBD1|16
CASSSLPGQGTETQYF
TGCGCCAGCAGCTCCTTGCCGGGACAGGGGACAGAGACCCAGTACTTC
>TRBJ1-1|TRBV5-1|-|TRBD1|17
CASSLAGQGEGGTEAFF
TGCGCCAGCAGCTTGGCTGGGCAGGGGGAAGGGGGCACTGAAGCTTTCTTT
>TRBJ1-1|TRBV19|-|-|13
CASIRGYSGEAFF
TGTGCCAGTATTCGAGGATATAGTGGTGAAGCTTTCTTT
>TRBJ2-7|TRBV7-6|-|-|13
CASSRRMGNEQYF
TGTGCCAGCAGCCGCCGGATGGGGAACGAGCAGTACTTC
>TRBJ2-2|TRBV19|-|-|14
CASSARQLTGELFF
TGTGCCAGTAGTGCCCGACAGCTCACCGGGGAGCTGTTTTTT
>TRBJ2-5|TRBV7-7|-|TRBD2|15
CASSLGGGRQETQYF
TGTGCTAGCAGCTTAGGCGGGGGGAGACAAGAGACCCAGTACTTC
>TRBJ2-7|TRBV2|-|TRBD1|15
CASSEGGTEVYEQYF
TGTGCCAGCAGTGAAGGGGGGACAGAAGTTTACGAGCAGTACTTC
>TRBJ2-1|TRBV7-2|-|TRBD2|17
CASSFGSGGALTNEQFF
TGTGCCAGCAGCTTTGGGAGCGGGGGGGCCTTGACGAATGAGCAGTTCTTC
>TRBJ1-1|TRBV6-2/TRBV6-3|-|TRBD1|14
CASSYSWDRMLAFF
TGTGCCAGCAGTTACTCGTGGGACAGGATGCTGGCTTTCTTT
>TRBJ2-7|TRBV6-2/TRBV6-3|-|-|12
CASSYFDYEQYF
TGTGCCAGCAGTTACTTCGACTACGAGCAGTACTTC
>TRBJ1-1|TRBV29-1|-|TRBD1|12
CSVESQGAGAFF
TGCAGCGTTGAATCGCAGGGGGCGGGTGCTTTCTTT
>TRBJ2-1|TRBV5-1|-|-|13
CASSLPSNNEQFF
TGCGCCAGCAGCTTGCCCAGCAACAATGAGCAGTTCTTC
>TRBJ2-5|TRBV6-6|few|TRBD2|14
CASRAGVRDETQYF
TGTGCCAGCAGAGCGGGAGTCAGAGATGAGACCCAGTACTTC
>TRBJ1-1|TRBV7-9|-|-|16
CASSSDPGHENTEAFF
TGTGCCAGCAGCTCCGACCCGGGACACGAGAACACTGAAGCTTTCTTT
>TRBJ2-7|TRBV7-9|-|-|13
CASSERPLGEQYF
TGTGCCAGCAGCGAACGCCCACTAGGGGAGCAGTACTTC
>TRBJ1-5|TRBV28|-|-|10
CASGGETQHF
TGTGCTTCCGGGGGAGAGACCCAGCATTTT
>TRBJ2-7|TRBV3-1/TRBV3-2|-|-|15
CASSQGDMGGGEQYF
TGTGCCAGCAGCCAAGGGGATATGGGCGGTGGCGAGCAGTACTTC
>TRBJ2-7|TRBV19|-|-|14
CASSIARGGYEQYF
TGTGCCAGTAGTATAGCCAGGGGGGGCTACGAGCAGTACTTC
>TRBJ2-3|TRBV6-1|-|TRBD2|16
CASSAGLAGVTDTQYF
TGTGCCAGCAGTGCGGGACTAGCGGGGGTAACAGATACGCAGTATTTT